Presented here are 17 T cell receptor beta chains from one specimen sequenced in a study of T-cell memory formation after mild COVID-19. TCRdb re-called the 5' RACE reads with MiXCR, one entry per CDR3 protein. The sample consists of 40,000 to 55,000 distinct CDR3 sequences, around 12% of them appearing once. The material sequenced was PBMCs or a T cell subset sorted from them (not recorded which). The receptors were sampled from a man aged 18 to 30 who had mild COVID-19 (a few samples of this study predate the infection). Cell type and time point are not known.

This clonotype was found many times. The chain combines TRBV5-1 with TRBJ2-2; weak D call: TRBD1 (5 bases). CDR3 length: 16 amino acids. The germline CDR1 and CDR2 sequences are SGHRS and YFSETQ. Trimming took off 0 bases at V and 1 base at J, with 10 bases between the two ends. CDR3 loop: CASSLGPRVNTGELFF. In nucleotides, the CDR3 is TGCGCCAGCAGCTTGGGACCCAGGGTGAACACCGGGGAGCTGTTTTTT. The entire variable domain, with the rest obtained from reference TRBV5-1 and TRBJ2-2, is as follows: KAGVTQTPRYLIKTRGQQVTLSCSPISGHRSVSWYQQTPGQGLQFLFEYFSETQRNKGNFPGRFSGRQFSNSRSEMNVSTLELGDSALYLCASSLGPRVNTGELFFGEGSRLTVL.

V and J are TRBV10-3 and TRBJ2-2, with D perhaps given as TRBD1 or TRBD2 (5 bases each). Per germline, CDR1 ENHRY and CDR2 SYGVKD. Trimming removed 11 bases at V and 0 bases at J, with 13 bases between. The CDR3 is 14 residues long. CDR3 protein: CAVNRDANTGELFF. CDR3 nucleotides: TGTGCCGTAAACCGGGACGCGAACACCGGGGAGCTGTTTTTT.

This clonotype was counted at least ten times. This rearrangement joins TRBV4-3 to TRBJ2-1, with 8 bases matching TRBD2. J lost 7 bases, V lost 0 bases, and 8 bases had no gene match. CDR1 and CDR2 (germline): LGHNA, YSLEER. This CDR3 region has 16 residues. CDR3 sequence: CASSQDPGGLGNEQFF. The CDR3 bases are TGCGCCAGCAGCCAAGACCCGGGGGGGTTAGGGAATGAGCAGTTCTTC.

This clonotype was seen a handful of times. The rearrangement uses TRBV7-2 and TRBJ2-7; 7 nucleotides align to TRBD1. V trimming: 0 bases; J trimming: 4 bases; junction bases outside the gene matches: 6. The germline V gene encodes CDR1 SGHTA and CDR2 FQGNSA. This CDR3 spans 15 amino acids. CDR3 region: CASSLAQGTEYEQYV. CDR3 bases: TGTGCCAGCAGCTTAGCGCAGGGGACAGAGTACGAGCAGTACGTC.

This clonotype was seen at least ten times. The chain carries TRBV11-2 and TRBJ2-4, with D perhaps TRBD1 (5 bases). CDR3 size: 13 residues. Looked up from germline, CDR1 is SGHAT and CDR2 is FQNNGV. The ends were cut back, 6 bases at V and 8 bases at J, with 14 bases in the middle. The CDR3 is CASRVPGHHIQYF. As DNA, the CDR3 is TGTGCCAGCAGGGTCCCAGGGCACCACATTCAGTACTTC.

This clonotype came up many times. The CDR3 nucleotides read TGTGCCAGCAGCCCGCCTAGCGGGGGATACAATGAGCAGTTCTTC. Translating it yields CASSPPSGGYNEQFF. V and J are TRBV7-9 and TRBJ2-1, with TRBD2 matching 10 bases. The germline V gene has CDR1 SEHNR and CDR2 FQNEAQ (reference sequence). The length of the CDR3 is 15 residues. With V trimmed by 5 bases and J by 4 bases, 5 bases remained unmatched.

This clonotype was seen more than once but under ten times. This CDR3 is CASSSPGQGKGWSPLHF. The CDR3 coding sequence is TGTGCCAGCAGTTCACCGGGACAGGGGAAGGGTTGGTCACCCCTCCACTTT. The V call is TRBV28, the J call TRBJ1-6; 10 bases fit TRBD1. This CDR3 region has 17 residues. Trimming took 4 bases from V and 10 from J; bases not matched to a gene: 13. Per the germline V gene, CDR1 is MDHEN and CDR2 is SYDVKM.

This clonotype was recorded a few times. The gene calls are TRBV7-9 and TRBJ2-5, with 9 bases fitting TRBD2. V was pared by 2 bases and J by 3 bases, with 10 bases of the junction left unmatched. The length of the CDR3 is 17 residues. CDR1 and CDR2 from the germline V gene are SEHNR and FQNEAQ (reference sequence). In DNA, the CDR3 is TGTGCCAGCAGCTTATATGGGCGGGGGGGCCTGGAAGAGACCCAGTACTTC. It specifies CASSLYGRGGLEETQYF.

This clonotype was counted only a few times. The gene calls are TRBV6-5 and TRBJ1-1, with no clear D. V was pared by 5 bases and J by 4 bases, with 17 bases between. The CDR3 has 15 residues. The V gene's germline CDR1 is MNHEY and CDR2 SVGAGI. The CDR3 coding sequence is TGTGCCAGCAGTAAGCGTCCCATTCCTGGCACTGAAGCTTTCTTT. This gives the protein CASSKRPIPGTEAFF.

This clonotype has a handful of counts. This chain uses TRBV5-1 with TRBJ1-4; 8 positions agree with TRBD1. Trimming took 4 bases from V and 7 from J; bases not matched to a gene: 3. CDR1 SGHRS and CDR2 YFSETQ come from the germline V gene. This CDR3 region has 13 residues. In DNA, the CDR3 is TGCGCCAGCAGCCGGGGACAGGTTGAAAAACTGTTTTTT. This codes for CASSRGQVEKLFF.

The gene calls are TRBV14 and TRBJ1-1; perhaps TRBD1 as D (5 bases). Between the trimmed V and J ends, which lost 9 bases and 0 bases, there was a span of 23 bases. The CDR3 sequence is 17 residues long. CDR1 SGHDN and CDR2 FVKESK come from the germline V gene. CDR3 sequence (DNA): TGTGCCAGTAGTATGAGGGCAGGGCGAAGAGTGAACACTGAAGCTTTCTTT. Translation: CASSMRAGRRVNTEAFF.

Only a few counts were recorded for this clonotype. The chain has TRBV20-1 and TRBJ2-3; weak D call: TRBD1 (5 bases). V lost 5 bases and J lost 6, with 12 bases in between. This CDR3 is 12 amino acids long. Looked up from germline, CDR1 is DFQATT and CDR2 is SNEGSKA (reference sequence). CDR3 region: CSARGRDDTQYF. DNA for the CDR3: TGCAGTGCTCGAGGCAGGGATGATACGCAGTATTTT.

The V gene is TRBV3-1, the J gene TRBJ1-1; D perhaps matches TRBD1 (6 bases). V lost 4 bases to trimming and J lost 9 bases, with 12 bases between them. The CDR3 spans 12 residues. Germline CDR1 is LGHDT and CDR2 is YNNKEL (reference sequence). CDR3 sequence (DNA): TGTGCCAGCAGCCCCCAAGGGGGAAAAGCTTTCTTT. Protein: CASSPQGGKAFF.

There are a few counts of this clonotype. This sequence joins TRBV3-1 and TRBJ2-2; unclear D gene. V dropped 1 base and J dropped 2 bases, with 8 bases sitting between them. Per germline, CDR1 LGHDT and CDR2 YNNKEL (reference sequence). The CDR3 loop spans 15 amino acids. The CDR3 region is CASSQAPDNTGELFF. For the CDR3, the DNA is TGTGCCAGCAGCCAAGCGCCGGATAACACCGGGGAGCTGTTTTTT.

Many counts were recorded for this clonotype. This sequence joins TRBV20-1 and TRBJ2-3; tentative D call: TRBD1 (6 bases). Germline values: CDR1 DFQATT, CDR2 SNEGSKA (reference sequence). This CDR3 comprises 15 residues. Trimming left V 6 bases short and J 5 bases short, with 21 bases between. CDR3 coding DNA: TGCAGTGCCCGCCCCCCCAGGGGCGCCGTAGATACGCAGTATTTT. Translating it yields CSARPPRGAVDTQYF.

This clonotype was seen only a few times. V usage is TRBV7-2 and J usage is TRBJ2-2; D may be TRBD1 (5 bases). The CDR3 is 16 amino acids. The V end was cut by 3 bases, the J end by 4 bases, with 15 bases between. The germline V gene has CDR1 SGHTA and CDR2 FQGNSA. The CDR3 coding sequence is TGTGCCAGCAGCTTCTATCAGGGCCTCCTCACCGGGGAGCTGTTTTTT. Amino acid sequence: CASSFYQGLLTGELFF.

This sequence joins TRBV7-2 and TRBJ1-2, with TRBD1 matching over 7 bases. Trimming cost V 5 bases and J 7 bases; bases outside gene matches: 10. Germline lookup yields CDR1 SGHTA and CDR2 FQGNSA. This CDR3 region has 14 residues. The CDR3 spells CASSQRQGPSGYTF. CDR3 coding DNA: TGTGCCAGCAGCCAGAGACAGGGACCGAGTGGCTACACCTTC. The variable domain in full, completed from reference TRBV7-2 and TRBJ1-2, reads GAGVSQSPSNKVTEKGKDVELRCDPISGHTALYWYRQSLGQGLEFLIYFQGNSAPDKSGLPSDRFSAERTGGSVSTLTIQRTQQEDSAVYLCASSQRQGPSGYTFGSGTRLTVV.